These T cell receptor beta chains were read from a single sample in a study of Ad26.COV2.S vaccination and SARS-CoV-2 variants. The assay was immunoSEQ multiplex PCR, and TCRdb's table has in-frame clones only and misses some. The sample lists about 350,000 clones; roughly 89% were seen once. Sequenced material: peripheral blood, taken in a trial of Ad26.COV2.S vaccine versus placebo. These receptors all stem from a person between 18 and 59 years old who received the Ad26.COV2.S COVID-19 vaccine or a placebo. Both conserved end residues are trimmed from each CDR3.

j_gene,v_gene,CDR3aa
TRBJ2-1,TRBV3-1/TRBV3-2,ASSQDLNYNEQF
TRBJ2-1,TRBV9,ASSVGSYNEQF
TRBJ2-7,TRBV5-1,ASSWIAGLFSYEQY
TRBJ2-5,TRBV10-2,ASSELGTQY
TRBJ1-1,TRBV25-1,ASRTGVATEAF
TRBJ1-5,TRBV7-9,ASSLGRDQPQH
TRBJ2-5,TRBV3-1/TRBV3-2,ASSLAGTGQETQY
TRBJ1-1,TRBV5-5,ASRMGSNTEAF
TRBJ2-5,TRBV21-1,ASSIVIKQGAEETQY
TRBJ2-5,TRBV9,ASSRGGETQY
TRBJ1-1,TRBV7-2,ASSLMSGGETEAF
TRBJ1-1,TRBV29-1,SGKTGRDTEAF
TRBJ1-1,TRBV18,ASSPGIGNTEAF
TRBJ2-3,TRBV7-9,ASSPHRGTDTQY
TRBJ2-7,TRBV5-1,ASSLSEAGYEQY
TRBJ2-1,TRBV30,AWSGQGKQF
TRBJ1-2,TRBV24-1,ATRSQRRDYGYT
TRBJ2-5,TRBV18,ASSHSRGPRETQY